These 17 T cell receptor beta chains were all obtained from the same sample, sequenced in a study of T cell responses to AZD1222 COVID-19 vaccine. Data came from immunoSEQ multiplex PCR; TCRdb stores just in-frame clones and leaves some out. The sample has around 160,000 clones, about nine tenths seen once. The sample here was peripheral blood, taken on day 0 of AZD1222 vaccination. The receptors originated from an adult in good health.

The chain's CDR3 is CASRPANTEAFF. The DNA for the CDR3 is TGTGCCAGCAGGCCAGCCAACACTGAAGCTTTCTTT. This chain connects TRBV21-1 to TRBJ1-1. TRBV21-1 is a pseudogene locus. The CDR3 is 12 amino acids.

The V call is TRBV5-6, the J call TRBJ1-2, with 9 nucleotides matching TRBD1. The CDR3 consists of 16 residues. Per the germline V gene, CDR1 is SGHDT and CDR2 is YYEEEE. V trimming: 1 base; J trimming: 2 bases; junction bases outside the gene matches: 6. CDR3 DNA: TGTGCCAGCAGCTTGCTGGGCGGACAGGGGAACTATGGCTACACCTTC. It is translated as CASSLLGGQGNYGYTF. The full variable domain, with the rest looked up from reference TRBV5-6 and TRBJ1-2, is DAGVTQSPTHLIKTRGQQVTLRCSPKSGHDTVSWYQQALGQGPQFIFQYYEEEERQRGNFPDRFSGHQFPNYSSELNVNALLLGDSALYLCASSLLGGQGNYGYTFGSGTRLTVV.

The chain joins TRBV7-9 to TRBJ1-2; D call uncertain. The germline V and J ends were trimmed by 5 bases and 8 bases, with 15 bases remaining between them. The CDR3 contains 13 residues. Looked up from germline, CDR1 is SEHNR and CDR2 is FQNEAQ (reference sequence). The CDR3 loop is CASSGVAGRGYTF. Here the CDR3 DNA reads TGTGCCAGCAGCGGGGTGGCCGGTAGGGGCTACACCTTC.

The chain combines TRBV4-2 with TRBJ1-4; the D gene is possibly TRBD1 (5 bases). Germline V CDR1 and CDR2: LGHNA, YNFKEQ. This CDR3 is 17 amino acids long. V lost 1 base to trimming and J lost 3 bases, with 15 bases between them. The DNA for the CDR3 is TGTGCCAGCAGCCAAGCCCAGGGCGGGGGGTCTAATGAAAAACTGTTTTTT. It encodes CASSQAQGGGSNEKLFF.

The chain joins TRBV28 to TRBJ1-2; D not certain. The CDR3 is 12 amino acids. In germline, CDR1 is MDHEN, CDR2 SYDVKM. The DNA for the CDR3 is TGTGCAACCTCGCTGGCAGATTATGGCTACACCTTC. Translating it yields CATSLADYGYTF.

The V gene is TRBV4-1, the J gene TRBJ1-2, with D perhaps matching TRBD1 (6 bases). CDR3 length equals 15 residues. Germline CDR1 and CDR2: MGHRA and YSYEKL. V was trimmed by 0 bases and J by 0 bases, leaving 8 bases between them. CDR3 sequence reads: CASSQEDRPNYGYTF. As DNA, the CDR3 is TGCGCCAGCAGCCAAGAAGACAGGCCTAACTATGGCTACACCTTC.

This clone was recorded once. The rearrangement joins TRBV29-1 to TRBJ2-5; D is possibly TRBD1 (5 bases). The germline V gene has CDR1 SQVTM and CDR2 ANQGSEA. Deletions cut 4 bases from V and 5 bases from J, with 20 bases between. The CDR3 sequence is 15 residues long. Written as DNA, the CDR3 is TGCAGCGTTGCCCACGACCTAGGGGCCTCGGAGACCCAGTACTTC. Translating gives CSVAHDLGASETQYF.

CDR3 bases: TGTGCCAGCTCACCCGTAGGGACAGGGTCAACTGAAGCTTTCTTT. Its protein product is CASSPVGTGSTEAFF. The rearrangement links TRBV18 to TRBJ1-1; 9 nucleotides align to TRBD1. The CDR3 length is 15 residues. Looked up from germline, CDR1 is KGHSH and CDR2 is LQKENI. V lost 3 bases, J lost 5 bases, and 7 bases stayed unmatched.

This clone has more than one count but fewer than ten. The chain recombines TRBV6-4 with TRBJ1-1; maybe TRBD1 (5 bases). CDR3 size: 13 residues. The V gene lost 2 bases and the J gene lost 4 bases, with 8 bases spanning the gap. The germline V gene has CDR1 MRHNA and CDR2 SNTAGT. The CDR3 reads CASSDQGTTEAFF. Written as DNA, the CDR3 is TGTGCCAGCAGTGACCAGGGAACCACTGAAGCTTTCTTT.

The chain joins TRBV5-8 to TRBJ2-5, with D possibly being TRBD1 (6 bases). Germline V CDR1 and CDR2: SGHTS, YDEGEE. The V gene lost 4 bases and the J gene lost 5 bases, with 12 bases spanning the gap. This CDR3 comprises 13 residues. CDR3: CASSKDRRETQYF. The CDR3 nucleotides are TGTGCCAGCAGCAAGGACAGAAGGGAGACCCAGTACTTC.

The rearrangement links TRBV2 to TRBJ2-5; D is unresolved. This CDR3 has 13 amino acids. The germline V gene has CDR1 SNHLY and CDR2 FYNNEI. The germline V and J ends were trimmed by 10 bases and 0 bases, with 12 bases remaining between them. CDR3 sequence reads: CANNRNYQETQYF. Here the CDR3 DNA reads TGTGCCAACAACCGGAACTACCAAGAGACCCAGTACTTC.

The J gene is TRBJ2-4, the V gene TRBV7-8; D call uncertain. Germline V lookup: CDR1 SGHVS, CDR2 FQNEAQ. V shed 5 bases and J shed 0 bases, with 14 bases lying between them. The CDR3 totals 16 residues. The CDR3, as DNA: TGTGCCAGCAGCCGAGGCGTGGCGGTAGCCAAAAACATTCAGTACTTC. This encodes CASSRGVAVAKNIQYF.

This clone was seen just once. DNA of the CDR3: TGTGCCAGCGACATACAGGGTGAAGGGGATGGCTACACCTTC. This encodes CASDIQGEGDGYTF. V and J are TRBV6-5 and TRBJ1-2, with D tentatively TRBD1 (6 bases). Between the trimmed V and J ends, which lost 8 bases and 6 bases, there was a span of 19 bases. CDR1 is MNHEY, CDR2 SVGAGI, per germline. This CDR3 region has 14 residues.

This clone was seen ten or more times. The V call is TRBV2, the J call TRBJ2-2, with 7 bases that match TRBD1. Per germline, CDR1 SNHLY and CDR2 FYNNEI. V dropped 7 bases and J dropped 1; count of bases not matched to a gene: 6. The CDR3 sequence is 15 residues long. CDR3 residues: CASTETGMNTGELFF. Written as DNA, the CDR3 is TGTGCCAGCACCGAGACAGGGATGAACACCGGGGAGCTGTTTTTT.

This chain connects TRBV6-1 to TRBJ2-3; D tentatively reads TRBD1 or TRBD2 (5 bases each). The V end was cut by 8 bases, the J end by 1 base, with 16 bases between. Germline lookup yields CDR1 MNHNS and CDR2 SASEGT. This CDR3 has 15 residues. The DNA of the CDR3 is TGTGCCAGCTTTGTGGGGACCTCCGGCACAGATACGCAGTATTTT. Translation: CASFVGTSGTDTQYF.

The V call is TRBV6-4, the J call TRBJ2-1; 8 bases map to TRBD1. With 5 bases clipped from V and 5 bases from J, the junction kept 11 bases outside the gene matches. Germline CDR1 reads MRHNA; CDR2 reads SNTAGT. This CDR3 comprises 16 residues. Written as DNA, the CDR3 is TGTGCCAGCAGTCCTCTTGGGACAGGCAGAAACAATGAGCAGTTCTTC. Its protein product is CASSPLGTGRNNEQFF.

J is TRBJ2-7 and V is TRBV2; TRBD2 agrees at 14 bases. The CDR3 consists of 15 residues. Trimming cost V 3 bases and J 8 bases; bases outside gene matches: 6. Germline CDR1 is SNHLY and CDR2 is FYNNEI. CDR3 nucleotides: TGTGCCAGCAGTGACCTGGGGACTAGCGGGGGCAAGCAGTACTTC. It yields the protein CASSDLGTSGGKQYF.